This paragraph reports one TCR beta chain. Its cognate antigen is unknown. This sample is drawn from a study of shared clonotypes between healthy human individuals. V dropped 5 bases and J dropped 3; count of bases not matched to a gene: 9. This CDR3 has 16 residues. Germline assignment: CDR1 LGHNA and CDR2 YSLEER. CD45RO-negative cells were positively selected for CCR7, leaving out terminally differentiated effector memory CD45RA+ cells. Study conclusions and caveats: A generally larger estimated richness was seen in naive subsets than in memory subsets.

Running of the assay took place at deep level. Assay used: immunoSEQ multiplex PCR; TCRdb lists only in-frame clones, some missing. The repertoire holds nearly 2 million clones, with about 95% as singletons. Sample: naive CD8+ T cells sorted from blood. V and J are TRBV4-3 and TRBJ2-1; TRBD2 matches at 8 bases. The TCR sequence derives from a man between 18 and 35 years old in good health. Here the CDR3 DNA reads TGCGCCAGCAGCGCCTCCGTAGCGGGACTCTACAATGAGCAGTTCTTC. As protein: CASSASVAGLYNEQFF.